The 18 T cell receptor beta chains below come from one sample, sequenced in a study of a mutant IDH1 vaccine in newly diagnosed glioma (dated by TCRdb to the early 2020s). Receptor amplification or capture employed the immunoSEQ multiplex PCR assay. Sourced from immuneACCESS, this table was stored by TCRdb with only in-frame sequences that have V and J called. A share of the clones is absent; for the studies checked, an unresolved V gene accounts for under half, and the remainder has no known explanation. The sample data list fewer than 45,000 clones, and approximately 89% of these were observed just once. Jointly, the top ten make up around 3.9% of the sample. The antigens of these receptors remain unknown. The time point tag for this specimen amounts to: week 23, last vaccination. Each vaccine dose was 300 ug of a 20-mer mutant IDH1 peptide in Montanide, given subcutaneously with topical imiquimod.

The sequences come from PBMCs, collected from a glioma patient whose treatment included an IDH1 peptide vaccine. Every receptor here comes from a man aged 45-65 years with glioma.

This chain links TRBV11-2 with TRBJ2-5; TRBD1 matches at 11 bases. The germline gives CDR1 SGHAT, CDR2 FQNNGV. Unmatched junction bases numbered 3, after V lost 5 bases and J lost 4 bases. The CDR3 runs 14 residues. This CDR3 is CASSRTGGAETQYF. The CDR3, as DNA: TGTGCCAGCAGCCGGACAGGGGGCGCAGAGACCCAGTACTTC.

The V and J genes are TRBV5-5 and TRBJ2-7; 13 bases line up with TRBD2. J gave up 2 bases and V 1 base, and 3 bases lay outside the gene matches. Germline V gene lookup returns CDR1 SGHKS and CDR2 YYEKEE (reference sequence). The CDR3 covers 16 residues. As DNA, the CDR3 is TGTGCCAGCAGCTTGACTAGCGGGAGGGCCCCCTACGAGCAGTACTTC. Its translation: CASSLTSGRAPYEQYF.

The rearrangement links TRBV19 to TRBJ2-2; D may be TRBD1 or TRBD2 (5 bases each). V was pared by 5 bases and J by 2 bases, with 12 bases between. This CDR3 contains 15 residues. Germline values: CDR1 LNHDA, CDR2 SQIVND (reference sequence). The CDR3 sequence: CASSLGTPNTGELFF. In DNA form, the CDR3 reads TGTGCCAGTAGTTTGGGGACGCCAAACACCGGGGAGCTGTTTTTT.

The V call is TRBV14, the J call TRBJ1-6, with a tentative D call TRBD1 (6 bases). The CDR3 spans 14 residues. Germline V CDR1 and CDR2: SGHDN, FVKESK. The V gene lost 1 base and the J gene lost 8 bases, with 9 bases spanning the gap. The CDR3 nucleotides are TGTGCCAGCAGCCAAGGTGGGGGCCATTCACCCCTCCACTTT. This encodes CASSQGGGHSPLHF.

The V call is TRBV4-3, the J call TRBJ1-5; D is uncertain. The V and J ends lost 0 bases and 9 bases respectively, with 12 bases between them. Germline V gives CDR1 LGHNA, CDR2 YSLEER. The CDR3 consists of 14 residues. Here the CDR3 reads CASSQDPLLGPQHF. In nucleotides, the CDR3 is TGCGCCAGCAGCCAAGATCCCCTCCTAGGGCCCCAGCATTTT.

V is TRBV11-2 and J is TRBJ2-7, with 8 positions matching TRBD1. Germline V lookup: CDR1 SGHAT, CDR2 FQNNGV. This CDR3 contains 14 residues. Trimming removed 6 bases from V and 3 bases from J; junction bases left unmatched: 7. DNA for the CDR3: TGTGCCAGCAGTACCGGGACAGGAGGCTACGAGCAGTACTTC. Encoded protein: CASSTGTGGYEQYF.

A single count supports this clone. The V gene is TRBV5-1, the J gene TRBJ1-2; D perhaps matches TRBD1 (5 bases). CDR3 length equals 14 residues. The V gene's germline CDR1 is SGHRS and CDR2 YFSETQ. The V and J ends lost 6 bases and 8 bases respectively, with 20 bases between them. The DNA of the CDR3 is TGCGCCAGCACCGCCGCCGGGACGCATCGGGGCTACACCTTC. This translates into CASTAAGTHRGYTF.

The chain uses TRBV2 and TRBJ1-4, with a tentative D call TRBD1 (5 bases). Trimming pared 2 bases from V and 4 bases from J, leaving 14 bases between. The CDR3 sequence is 16 residues long. Germline values: CDR1 SNHLY, CDR2 FYNNEI. CDR3 sequence (DNA): TGTGCCAGCAGTGAAATCGTAACAGGACTTAATGAAAAACTGTTTTTT. Translated: CASSEIVTGLNEKLFF.

This clone was counted only a few times. V and J are TRBV7-9 and TRBJ1-4; 7 positions agree with TRBD1. The CDR3 has 14 residues. Trimming removed 5 bases from V and 8 bases from J; junction bases left unmatched: 8. Germline values: CDR1 SEHNR, CDR2 FQNEAQ (reference sequence). This chain's CDR3 is CASSPTDRAEKLFF. The CDR3 coding sequence is TGTGCCAGCAGCCCAACAGACAGGGCAGAAAAACTGTTTTTT.

Only one count was recorded for this clone. V gene TRBV19 combines with J gene TRBJ2-7; 9 nucleotides match TRBD1. This CDR3 spans 14 amino acids. V lost 5 bases to trimming and J lost 3 bases; unmatched junction nucleotides: 5. The germline V gene has CDR1 LNHDA and CDR2 SQIVND (reference sequence). This chain's CDR3 is CASSPGTGSYEQYF. The CDR3 region has the DNA TGTGCCAGTAGTCCCGGGACAGGGAGCTACGAGCAGTACTTC. Full variable domain (outside the CDR3, taken from reference TRBV19 and TRBJ2-7): DGGITQSPKYLFRKEGQNVTLSCEQNLNHDAMYWYRQDPGQGLRLIYYSQIVNDFQKGDIAEGYSVSREKKESFPLTVTSAQKNPTAFYLCASSPGTGSYEQYFGPGTRLTVT.

The chain employs TRBV6-5 and TRBJ2-7; 7 positions match TRBD1. J lost 2 bases, V lost 0 bases, and 4 bases had no gene match. Germline CDR1 is MNHEY and CDR2 is SVGAGI. The CDR3 runs 15 residues. CDR3 DNA sequence: TGTGCCAGCAGTTACTCCCAGGGGGTAACCTACGAGCAGTACTTC. Its translation is CASSYSQGVTYEQYF.

This sequence joins TRBV4-3 and TRBJ1-1; D is undetermined. Germline V gene data show CDR1 as LGHNA and CDR2 as YSLEER. The CDR3 contains 14 residues. Trimming stripped 1 base from V and 0 bases from J, with 6 bases between. The CDR3 coding sequence is TGCGCCAGCAGCCAAGGGACCATGAACACTGAAGCTTTCTTT. Protein product: CASSQGTMNTEAFF.

The chain has TRBV10-3 and TRBJ2-6, with TRBD1 as a possible D gene (6 bases). The CDR3 contains 14 residues. Trimming pared 5 bases from V and 2 bases from J, leaving 7 bases between. CDR1 ENHRY and CDR2 SYGVKD come from the germline V gene. The CDR3 DNA reads TGTGCCATCAGTAGACAGGCTGGGGCCAACGTCCTGACTTTC. Translating gives CAISRQAGANVLTF.

This rearrangement joins TRBV11-2 to TRBJ1-1; D ambiguous. Germline assignment: CDR1 SGHAT and CDR2 FQNNGV. This CDR3 spans 14 amino acids. Deletions cut 5 bases from V and 1 base from J, with 11 bases between. CDR3 DNA: TGTGCCAGCAGCGCCCTGCCAGGGAACACTGAAGCTTTCTTT. Its protein product is CASSALPGNTEAFF.

In its sample, this clone was seen once. This chain links TRBV4-2 with TRBJ2-2; TRBD2 agrees at 8 bases. With 1 base clipped from V and 2 bases from J, the junction kept 3 bases outside the gene matches. Germline V gene sequence: CDR1 LGHNA, CDR2 YNFKEQ. The CDR3 length is 16 residues. The CDR3 DNA is TGTGCCAGCAGCCAAGGTAGCGGGACCAACACCGGGGAGCTGTTTTTT. It specifies CASSQGSGTNTGELFF.

The table lists this clone with a count of one. The chain joins TRBV7-6 to TRBJ1-4; D not resolved. The CDR3 runs to 13 residues. Trimming took 6 bases from V and 8 from J, leaving 13 bases between them. The germline CDR1 and CDR2 sequences are SGHVS and FNYEAQ. CDR3 residues: CASSPGPREKLFF. CDR3 in DNA: TGTGCCAGCAGTCCCGGACCGAGGGAAAAACTGTTTTTT. The entire variable domain, with the rest obtained from reference TRBV7-6 and TRBJ1-4, is as follows: GAGVSQSPRYKVTKRGQDVALRCDPISGHVSLYWYRQALGQGPEFLTYFNYEAQQDKSGLPNDRFSAERPEGSISTLTIQRTEQRDSAMYRCASSPGPREKLFFGSGTQLSVL.

The chain is built from TRBV29-1 and TRBJ1-2; weak D call: TRBD1 (5 bases). Germline V lookup: CDR1 SQVTM, CDR2 ANQGSEA. The CDR3 consists of 12 residues. Trimming shortened V by 6 bases and J by 5 bases, and 13 bases separated the two germline ends. The DNA for the CDR3 is TGCAGCGTACTGCGGACAAAGTATGGCTACACCTTC. Translating it yields CSVLRTKYGYTF. The full variable domain, completed using reference TRBV29-1 and TRBJ1-2, is SAVISQKPSRDICQRGTSLTIQCQVDSQVTMMFWYRQQPGQSLTLIATANQGSEATYESGFVIDKFPISRPNLTFSTLTVSNMSPEDSSIYLCSVLRTKYGYTFGSGTRLTVV.

The chain links TRBV5-6 to TRBJ2-5; the D is unclear. Trimming removed 4 bases at V and 2 bases at J, with 18 bases between. Germline V CDR1 and CDR2: SGHDT, YYEEEE. The CDR3 has 16 residues. The CDR3 loop reads CASSHLSSGYQETQYF. The CDR3 DNA is TGTGCCAGCAGCCACCTCTCATCGGGTTATCAAGAGACCCAGTACTTC. Using reference TRBV5-6 and TRBJ2-5 for the parts outside the CDR3, the full variable domain is DAGVTQSPTHLIKTRGQQVTLRCSPKSGHDTVSWYQQALGQGPQFIFQYYEEEERQRGNFPDRFSGHQFPNYSSELNVNALLLGDSALYLCASSHLSSGYQETQYFGPGTRLLVL.